Sequencing of this T cell receptor beta chain was carried out in a study of Graves' ophthalmopathy and Graves' hyperthyroidism. The overall study: Upon initial diagnosis and before any treatment, peripheral blood was collected.

Amplification from RNA transcripts yielded the TCR beta CDR3 regions. The library came from an HTBI-primed first-round RT-PCR and a second-round multiplex PCR. A single record per CDR3 protein comes from TCRdb applying MiXCR to the multiplex PCR reads. The sample lists fewer than 650,000 distinct CDR3 sequences, around a fifth occurring once. Deletions cut 7 bases from V and 2 bases from J, with 12 bases between. CDR3 length equals 13 residues. The germline V gene has CDR1 MNHEY and CDR2 SMNVEV (reference sequence). This clonotype was observed at least ten times. As yet, its antigen is unknown. Study results and caveats: Most expanded clonotypes from thyroid (those above 0.001 frequency) were also found in blood.

Over 18 months of follow-up, stable hyperthyroidism required that no ophthalmopathy appear. The V call is TRBV27, the J call TRBJ2-7; TRBD2 is a possible D gene (5 bases). The sequence derives from a woman between 18 and 29 years old with stable Graves' hyperthyroidism. Some clones in this sample may be carry-over from other donors' samples. Sequences were obtained from peripheral blood. The CDR3: CASKSSGAYEQYF. As DNA, the CDR3 is TGTGCCAGCAAAAGTTCCGGGGCCTACGAGCAGTACTTC.